The 10 T cell receptor beta chains presented below share a single source sample, sequenced in a study of neurological immune-mediated disorders. Documented time point: longitudinal time-point 2. TCRdb fed the 5' RACE reads into MiXCR, producing one record per CDR3 protein. The top ten hold over 6.5% of the sample, which has about 80,000 distinct CDR3 sequences, approximately 6% seen once. The sample taken for sequencing was PBMCs. These receptors originate from a woman aged 60-70 years with multiple sclerosis.

V usage is TRBV7-8 and J usage is TRBJ1-6; 7 bases are shared with TRBD1. The V and J ends lost 3 bases and 0 bases, in that order; junction bases with no gene match: 11. The CDR3 contains 19 residues. The germline V gene encodes CDR1 SGHVS and CDR2 FQNEAQ. Written as DNA, the CDR3 is TGTGCCAGCAGCTTCCTAAGGGACAGAGGGGTCTCCTATAATTCACCCCTCCACTTT. This gives the protein CASSFLRDRGVSYNSPLHF.

The chain is built from TRBV20-1 and TRBJ1-3, with 11 bases fitting TRBD1. With V trimmed by 2 bases and J by 0 bases, 9 bases remained unmatched. The CDR3 is made up of 18 amino acids. Germline V lookup: CDR1 DFQATT, CDR2 SNEGSKA (reference sequence). CDR3 nucleotides: TGCAGTGCTAGACCCCGGACAGGGGGCTCCCTCTCTGGAAACACCATATATTTT. It specifies CSARPRTGGSLSGNTIYF.

This clonotype was recorded at least ten times. The chain couples TRBV7-8 to TRBJ2-1; unclear D gene. The CDR3 runs to 16 residues. The germline V and J ends were trimmed by 4 bases and 2 bases, with 15 bases remaining between them. Germline-derived CDR1 and CDR2 are SGHVS and FQNEAQ. CDR3 amino acids: CASSWDIGPAYNEQFF. CDR3 bases: TGTGCCAGCAGCTGGGATATTGGTCCCGCCTACAATGAGCAGTTCTTC.

This clonotype was seen ten or more times. V usage is TRBV20-1 and J usage is TRBJ2-1; tentative D call: TRBD1 (6 bases). With 4 bases removed from V and 6 bases from J, the gap between germline ends came to 10 bases. This CDR3 is 12 amino acids long. From germline, CDR1 is DFQATT and CDR2 SNEGSKA (reference sequence). The CDR3 DNA sequence: TGCAGTGCTAAAACAGGGCCCAATGAGCAGTTCTTC. Translating gives CSAKTGPNEQFF.

This clonotype was picked up many times. CDR3 DNA sequence: TGTGCCAGCAGCTTAGAGGGGGCCCAGGGGTACAGGCGGCCTTTGAACGAGCAGTACTTC. As protein: CASSLEGAQGYRRPLNEQYF. The chain joins TRBV7-8 to TRBJ2-7; 7 bases map to TRBD1. The CDR3 loop spans 20 amino acids. The V segment lost 1 base and the J segment 5 bases; nucleotides outside the gene matches: 23. The germline gives CDR1 SGHVS, CDR2 FQNEAQ. The complete variable domain, with remaining parts taken from reference TRBV7-8 and TRBJ2-7, reads GAGVSQSPRYKVAKRGQDVALRCDPISGHVSLFWYQQALGQGPEFLTYFQNEAQLDKSGLPSDRFFAERPEGSVSTLKIQRTQQEDSAVYLCASSLEGAQGYRRPLNEQYFGPGTRLTVT.

This clonotype was recorded many times. The rearrangement uses TRBV7-9 and TRBJ2-5; 9 nucleotides line up with TRBD1. The CDR3 is made up of 16 amino acids. V was clipped by 6 bases and J by 4 bases; unmatched bases: 12. Germline CDR1 and CDR2: SEHNR and FQNEAQ (reference sequence). The CDR3 loop is CASSKDPGTGLETQYF. In DNA, the CDR3 is TGTGCCAGCAGTAAAGACCCCGGGACAGGGTTAGAGACCCAGTACTTC.

This clonotype was seen ten or more times. The gene calls are TRBV27 and TRBJ1-1, with 7 bases matching TRBD1. The CDR3 runs to 12 residues. Germline loops: CDR1 MNHEY, CDR2 SMNVEV (reference sequence). Unmatched junction bases numbered 7, after V lost 8 bases and J lost 7 bases. CDR3 sequence reads: CASGEQGSEAFF. The CDR3, as DNA: TGTGCCAGCGGGGAACAGGGGAGTGAAGCTTTCTTT.

At least ten counts were recorded for this clonotype. The chain combines TRBV6-6 with TRBJ1-2, with TRBD1 matching 10 bases. The CDR3 totals 14 residues. Per the germline V gene, CDR1 is MNHNY and CDR2 is SVGAGI (reference sequence). V shed 10 bases and J 2 bases; nucleotides not matched to a gene: 7. CDR3 nucleotides: TGTGCCATCTCGATGGGACAGGGGAACTATGGCTACACCTTC. It codes for CAISMGQGNYGYTF.

This clonotype was detected many times. The chain is built from TRBV18 and TRBJ2-7, with 8 bases that match TRBD1. This CDR3 has 14 amino acids. After removal of 5 bases from V and 1 base from J, the junction contained 4 bases not matched to a gene. From germline, CDR1 is KGHSH and CDR2 LQKENI. CDR3 residues: CASSWGQVSYEQYF. In DNA form, the CDR3 reads TGTGCCAGCTCATGGGGACAGGTTTCCTACGAGCAGTACTTC.

This clonotype was seen repeatedly, ten times or more. The gene calls are TRBV5-1 and TRBJ2-3; 7 bases match TRBD2. CDR1 is SGHRS and CDR2 is YFSETQ in the germline V gene. The CDR3 covers 15 residues. The J segment lost 0 bases and the V segment lost 4 bases, leaving 5 bases of the junction unmatched. CDR3 loop: CASSPSGPSTDTQYF. DNA of the CDR3: TGCGCCAGCAGCCCTAGCGGACCTAGCACAGATACGCAGTATTTT.